One TCR beta chain is described in this entry. Its antigen is currently not known. No per-base quality is available; no much larger clone lies one base away. This sample includes further DNA sequences coding for the same CDR3. Each donor gave one peripheral blood draw, averaging approximately 120 mL, which was collected into heparinised tubes. A BD FACSAria II was used to sort naive, central memory, regulatory and stem cell-like memory CD4+ T cells with a panel that included CD45RO, CCR7, CD25, CD127, CD95 and CD27. All sorted populations exceeded 98% purity. PBMCs were separated immediately by Lymphoprep density gradient centrifugation and were stained directly, without being cultured. So that batch effects would be minimized, each experiment stained and sorted samples in pairs, pairing one healthy donor with one patient. The entire isolated RNA was reverse transcribed using the High Capacity cDNA Reverse Transcription Kit, and thus expressed TCRB transcripts were sequenced. Deep immunoSEQ sequencing was applied to naive, central memory and regulatory T cell samples, giving an average of roughly 3.5 million total reads per sample. Sorted cells were lysed in RLT buffer and RNA was extracted with DNase-treated RNeasy Micro or Mini kits, depending on cell number. To prevent cross-contamination, every cell subset was processed on its own, while patient and healthy donor samples were processed together. TCRB sequences were amplified from cDNA with the immunoSEQ multiplex PCR, producing 87-bp fragments spanning the CDR3 region. Sequencing of the amplicons was done on the Illumina HiSeq platform. Processing in the source paper ran as follows. Synthetic template baselines were used to correct PCR bias computationally, reads within Hamming distance 2 were collapsed together, and singletons that could not be merged were discarded. Reads were aligned against IMGT so that V, D and J genes, CDR3 length and insertions or deletions at six rearrangement sites could be assigned. Clonotype counts were normalized to sorted cell number within each subset before computing true diversity and Gini coefficients with the tcR R package. The overlap coefficient, calculated on TCRB nucleotide sequences, was used to measure repertoire sharing. As a proxy for the pre-selection repertoire, out-of-frame TCRB sequences from naive cells were analyzed. TCRdb carries this immuneACCESS record with in-frame sequences only. Its versions omit some clonotypes, under half of them owing to an unresolved V gene in the studies checked, with the rest unexplained. V, J and clone size are taken as reported in that table, and D and trimming were inferred from the DNA itself. This sample holds hundreds of thousands of clones; over 13% were observed only once. The ten largest account for 0.035% to 0.045% of the sample.

The entry originates in a study of beta chain features in type 1 diabetes (dated by TCRdb to the late 2010s). Background for the entire study: No differences in mean age, gender distribution, total cell number or subset yield were found between patients and healthy donors. In the study, TCRB repertoires of sorted circulating CD4+ T cell subsets from recently diagnosed type 1 diabetes patients were compared with those of matched healthy donors. A total of 107,917,701 sorted cells were examined across all samples, and a strong correlation was observed between cell number per subset and RNA yield. Regulatory and stem cell-like memory subsets were obtained from only 8 patients and roughly 8 healthy donors, while naive and central memory subsets were obtained from all 30 or so donors. Beyond this particular receptor, the publication reports: Because cDNA rather than genomic DNA was sequenced, highly expressing activated cells could have been over-represented, although no difference in activation and CD3 levels was found between groups. Naive, central memory and regulatory TCRB repertoires appeared to be more alike among patients than among healthy donors. At VDJ recombination sites, patients with type 1 diabetes made fewer insertions and deleted more nucleotides, a pattern implying thymic rearrangement abnormalities. Type 1 diabetes patients showed a moderate but significant shortening of TCRB CDR3 length in all four CD4+ subsets. Because small numbers of individuals were included in the HLA sub-analyses, any influence of HLA type on TCRB rearrangement was left unresolved. PCR might favor shorter templates, but patient and control samples were amplified and corrected together, so any skew would affect both groups equally.

After removal of 5 bases from V and 1 base from J, the junction retains 3 bases not matched to a gene. Including the terminal cysteine and phenylalanine, the CDR3 comprises 14 residues. Solely the CDR3 DNA is kept, with 42 bases framed from the first base. From the germline V gene, CDR1 is MNHEY and CDR2 is SVGAGI. The sequenced sample was naive CD4+ T cells from blood. Read against the paper, the sample's cell subset or site label means: true naive CD4+ T cells. The clonotype comes from a man between 18 and 29 years old with type 1 diabetes. The chain is assembled from TRBV6-5 and TRBJ2-7, with 9 middle bases fitting TRBD1. The DNA reads as follows: TGTGCCAGCAGTCGACAGGGGGGGTCCTACGAGCAGTACTTC. This translates into CASSRQGGSYEQYF.